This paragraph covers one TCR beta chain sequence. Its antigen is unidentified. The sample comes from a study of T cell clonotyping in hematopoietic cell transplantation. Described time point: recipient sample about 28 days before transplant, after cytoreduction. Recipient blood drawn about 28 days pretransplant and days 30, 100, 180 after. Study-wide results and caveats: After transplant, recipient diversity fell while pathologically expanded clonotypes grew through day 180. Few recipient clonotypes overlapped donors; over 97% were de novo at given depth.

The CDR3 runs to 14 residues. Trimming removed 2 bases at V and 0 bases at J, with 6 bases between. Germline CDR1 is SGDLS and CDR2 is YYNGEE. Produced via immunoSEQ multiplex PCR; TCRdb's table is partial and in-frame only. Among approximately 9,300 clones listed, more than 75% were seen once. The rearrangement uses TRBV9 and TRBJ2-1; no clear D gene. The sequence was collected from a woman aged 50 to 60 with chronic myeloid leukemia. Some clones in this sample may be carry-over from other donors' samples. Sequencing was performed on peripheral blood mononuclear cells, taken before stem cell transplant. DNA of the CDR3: TGTGCCAGCAGCGTCGGAAGCTCCTACAATGAGCAGTTCTTC. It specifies CASSVGSSYNEQFF.